These T cell receptor beta chains were read from a single sample in a study of T cells after somatic rescue of genetic block. Libraries were prepared by immunoSEQ multiplex PCR; TCRdb keeps only in-frame clonotypes and omits some of them. The sample yields about 88,000 clones, about 87% seen once. Sequenced material: peripheral blood mononuclear cells (PBMCs). The receptors shown here come from a woman under 30. Both conserved end residues are part of each CDR3. Each record gives: D gene, CDR3 length, J gene, clone size, V gene, CDR3 DNA, CDR3 protein. A D gene is named only where the DNA matches it firmly. Rows give clone size only sometimes, using once, few, many, or a class for an expanded clone.

D gene: TRBD2; CDR3 length: 16; J gene: TRBJ2-7; clone size: once; V gene: TRBV6-5; CDR3 DNA: TGTGCCAGCAGTTACAATAGTGCGGGAGGGCCGCAGGACCAGTACTTC; CDR3 protein: CASSYNSAGGPQDQYF
D gene: -; CDR3 length: 14; J gene: TRBJ1-1; clone size: -; V gene: TRBV7-9; CDR3 DNA: TGTGCCAGCAGGGCACAGGGCTGGGACACTGAAGCTTTCTTT; CDR3 protein: CASRAQGWDTEAFF
D gene: -; CDR3 length: 14; J gene: TRBJ2-7; clone size: -; V gene: TRBV9; CDR3 DNA: TGTGCCAGCAGCGCCCGGGACTGGGCCAACGAGCAGTACTTC; CDR3 protein: CASSARDWANEQYF
D gene: TRBD2; CDR3 length: 15; J gene: TRBJ2-5; clone size: -; V gene: TRBV11-3; CDR3 DNA: TGTGCCAGCAGCCCGACTAGCGGGAGTTTAGAGACCCAGTACTTC; CDR3 protein: CASSPTSGSLETQYF
D gene: TRBD1; CDR3 length: 14; J gene: TRBJ1-5; clone size: -; V gene: TRBV13; CDR3 DNA: TGTGCCAGCAGCCAAGGGACAGGCAATCAGCCCCAGCATTTT; CDR3 protein: CASSQGTGNQPQHF
D gene: TRBD1; CDR3 length: 14; J gene: TRBJ1-1; clone size: -; V gene: TRBV2; CDR3 DNA: TGTGCCAGCAGGGGGACAGTCACCGCGGGTGAAGCTTTCTTT; CDR3 protein: CASRGTVTAGEAFF
D gene: -; CDR3 length: 14; J gene: TRBJ2-7; clone size: -; V gene: TRBV27; CDR3 DNA: TGTGCCAGCAGTTTTGGGGGCAGCTCCTACGAGCAGTACTTC; CDR3 protein: CASSFGGSSYEQYF
D gene: -; CDR3 length: 14; J gene: TRBJ1-2; clone size: -; V gene: TRBV6-5; CDR3 DNA: TGTGCCAGCAGTTACGGGGAGGACAACTATGGCTACACCTTC; CDR3 protein: CASSYGEDNYGYTF
D gene: -; CDR3 length: 12; J gene: TRBJ2-7; clone size: once; V gene: TRBV7-9; CDR3 DNA: TGTGCCAGCAGCCCCGCAGGTTACGAGCAGTACTTC; CDR3 protein: CASSPAGYEQYF
D gene: TRBD1; CDR3 length: 16; J gene: TRBJ2-5; clone size: few; V gene: TRBV7-2; CDR3 DNA: TGTGCCAGCAGCTTAGCAGGGGGACAGCCCCAAGAGACCCAGTACTTC; CDR3 protein: CASSLAGGQPQETQYF
D gene: TRBD2; CDR3 length: 15; J gene: TRBJ2-3; clone size: -; V gene: TRBV29-1; CDR3 DNA: TGCAGCGGGTGGGACTACGAATACAGCACAGATACGCAGTATTTT; CDR3 protein: CSGWDYEYSTDTQYF
D gene: -; CDR3 length: 14; J gene: TRBJ1-1; clone size: -; V gene: TRBV15; CDR3 DNA: TGTGCCACCAGCAGAGAGCCGGGAATCACTGAAGCTTTCTTT; CDR3 protein: CATSREPGITEAFF
D gene: -; CDR3 length: 14; J gene: TRBJ1-1; clone size: -; V gene: TRBV9; CDR3 DNA: TGTGCCAGCAGCACCGGTACTGAGGGCACTGAAGCTTTCTTT; CDR3 protein: CASSTGTEGTEAFF
D gene: -; CDR3 length: 13; J gene: TRBJ1-2; clone size: -; V gene: TRBV7-6; CDR3 DNA: TGTGCCAGCAGCTGGGAGCCCGGCGGTGGCTACACCTTC; CDR3 protein: CASSWEPGGGYTF
D gene: -; CDR3 length: 15; J gene: TRBJ1-5; clone size: -; V gene: TRBV6-5; CDR3 DNA: TGTGCCAGCAGCCGCGCCGGGGTCGGCAATCAGCCCCAGCATTTT; CDR3 protein: CASSRAGVGNQPQHF
D gene: TRBD2; CDR3 length: 15; J gene: TRBJ2-7; clone size: -; V gene: TRBV28; CDR3 DNA: TGTGCCAGCAGAGAGGGACTAGCGGATCCCTACGAGCAGTACTTC; CDR3 protein: CASREGLADPYEQYF